This T cell receptor (beta chain) was profiled in a study of OX40 agonist ivuxolimab in advanced cancers. Study-level results: At 0.1-3.0 mg/kg, partial responders had clonal expansion among the lowest observed. The study found that CD8+ T cells averaged more expanded clones than CD4+.

This clone was observed a single time. Its antigen is not known. Germline CDR1 is SGHAT and CDR2 is FQNNGV. Trimming removed 3 bases at V and 3 bases at J, with 13 bases between. The CDR3 sequence is 15 residues long. Repertoires were generated with immunoSEQ multiplex PCR, while TCRdb's copy carries only in-frame clones and drops some. This sample has roughly 100,000 clones; around 80% occur once, and the top ten carry 1.1%. This clonotype originated in an adult with an advanced solid tumor such as melanoma, head and neck, liver or kidney cancer. This chain links TRBV11-2 with TRBJ2-3; D perhaps matches TRBD2 (7 bases). The sample in question was CD4+ or CD8+ T cells sorted from blood, obtained in a trial of the OX40 agonist ivuxolimab. The CDR3 here is CASSFPGGPTDTQYF. DNA for the CDR3: TGTGCCAGCAGCTTCCCCGGGGGGCCTACAGATACGCAGTATTTT.